This entry features one TCR beta chain sequence. The target antigen is unknown. Using immunoSEQ multiplex PCR, the repertoire was profiled, and TCRdb retains in-frame clones only, with some absent. The table shows roughly 110,000 clones, with roughly 90% occurring only once. The data belong to a study of a mutant IDH1 vaccine in newly diagnosed glioma. Points from the study as a whole: Any relationship between pseudoprogression and changes in top peripheral T cell clonotypes seemed absent.

Germline V gene lookup returns CDR1 SEHNR and CDR2 FQNEAQ (reference sequence). The CDR3 has 15 residues. Trimming took 11 bases from V and 4 from J; bases not matched to a gene: 10. Time point denoted: week 11, during vaccination. Each dose delivered 300 ug of mutant IDH1 20-mer peptide subcutaneously with imiquimod. The astrocytomas were IDH1-mutant, ATRX-negative, and WHO grade 3 or 4. The TCR comes from a woman aged 50 to 60 with glioma. Source: PBMCs, taken from a glioma patient whose treatment included an IDH1 peptide vaccine. The chain carries TRBV7-9 and TRBJ2-1; 11 bases are a match to TRBD2. CDR3 sequence: CALQGTSGRYNEQFF. Here the CDR3 DNA reads TGTGCCTTACAGGGCACTAGCGGGAGATACAATGAGCAGTTCTTC.